A selection of T cell receptor beta chains follows, all from one sample in a study of siplizumab effects on memory and regulatory T cells. Here immunoSEQ multiplex PCR was the method, and the copy in TCRdb shows in-frame clones only, minus some. The sample lists 100,000 or so clones, 94% seen once, with 1% to 1.5% in the top ten. The sample comprised non-Treg CD4+ T cells sorted from blood. The receptors were gathered from a human donor in good health. Both conserved end residues are part of each CDR3. D genes are given only for firm matches. Clone size is given for some rows only: seen once, a few or many times, or a class if the clone is expanded.

cdr3_length j_call d_call v_call clone_size cdr3_nt cdr3_aa
14 TRBJ1-2 NA TRBV6-6 NA TGTGCCAGCAGTAGGATAACAGGGAAACGGGGCTACACCTTC CASSRITGKRGYTF
18 TRBJ2-7 TRBD2 TRBV5-4 NA TGTGCCAGCAGCTCCAGGTCAGGGTTCGGAGCGGGGGCCTACGAGCAGTACTTC CASSSRSGFGAGAYEQYF
16 TRBJ2-4 TRBD2 TRBV5-1 NA TGCGCCAGCAGCACCTCGGGAGGGCTAGCCAAAAACATTCAGTACTTC CASSTSGGLAKNIQYF
15 TRBJ1-4 TRBD1 TRBV6-1 NA TGTGCCAGCAGACCCCACAGGGGCCTGATTGAAAAACTGTTTTTT CASRPHRGLIEKLFF
18 TRBJ2-2 NA TRBV30 NA TGTGCCTGGAGTGTAGGAGGCCGTTCGGTAACCCACACCGGGGAGCTGTTTTTT CAWSVGGRSVTHTGELFF
16 TRBJ2-2 NA TRBV6-5 NA TGTGCCAGCAGTTACGGAGTAGCGGATAACACCGGGGAGCTGTTTTTT CASSYGVADNTGELFF
10 TRBJ2-1 NA TRBV29-1 NA TGCAGCGGGAAGTTGGTTGAGCAGTTCTTC CSGKLVEQFF
15 TRBJ2-7 TRBD1 TRBV11-1 NA TGTGCCAGCAGCCCTCTGACAGGGGGAATCTACGAGCAGTACTTC CASSPLTGGIYEQYF
13 TRBJ2-3 NA TRBV13 NA TGTGCCAGTCGGGACCCTTTCACAGATACGCAGTATTTT CASRDPFTDTQYF
15 TRBJ2-1 NA TRBV7-7 NA TGTGCTAGCAGCTTGGCCGGGACCGTAGCCAATGAGCAGTTCTTC CASSLAGTVANEQFF
15 TRBJ2-2 NA TRBV5-1 NA TGCGCCAGCAGCCCGGCGGGGAAAAGGACCGGGGAGCTGTTTTTT CASSPAGKRTGELFF
15 TRBJ1-2 NA TRBV4-1 NA TGCGCCAGCAGCCAATTGGCAGGGGCTAACTATGGCTACACCTTC CASSQLAGANYGYTF
14 TRBJ2-7 TRBD2 TRBV10-3 NA TGTGCCATCGCTGGGACTAGCGGGAGTTACGAGCAGTACTTC CAIAGTSGSYEQYF
14 TRBJ1-4 NA TRBV18 once TGTGCCAGCTCACCACCGGTAGATAATGAAAAACTGTTTTTT CASSPPVDNEKLFF
12 TRBJ2-3 NA TRBV18 NA TGTGCCAGCTCACCGACCACAGATACGCAGTATTTT CASSPTTDTQYF
16 TRBJ1-3 TRBD1 TRBV5-1 NA TGCGCCAGCAGCTTGGGAAACACAGGGGGCGCAGACACCATATATTTT CASSLGNTGGADTIYF
13 TRBJ2-3 NA TRBV5-8 NA TGTGCCAGCAGGAGGACAGGCACAGATACGCAGTATTTT CASRRTGTDTQYF
14 TRBJ1-2 NA TRBV2 NA TGTGCCAGCGACCGGACAGTCCGGATGGGGGGCTACACCTTC CASDRTVRMGGYTF
14 TRBJ1-1 NA TRBV18 NA TGTGCCAGCTCATCGCAGGGTGAGAACACTGAAGCTTTCTTT CASSSQGENTEAFF
13 TRBJ1-1 NA TRBV27 NA TGTGCCAGCACCCAGAGGGGGAACACTGAAGCTTTCTTT CASTQRGNTEAFF